This passage covers 12 T cell receptor beta chains from one sample sequenced in a study of shared clonotypes between healthy human individuals. The table came from immunoSEQ multiplex PCR; TCRdb's copy has only in-frame clones and leaves some out. The table has about 1 million clones, roughly 75% seen once. The material sequenced was memory CD4+ T cells sorted from blood. Indicated subset: CD45RA-negative fraction. All receptors derive from a man between 18 and 35 years old in good health.

The rearrangement links TRBV19 to TRBJ1-2, with D hard to call. V lost 5 bases and J lost 2, with 9 bases in between. This CDR3 is 13 amino acids long. Per germline, CDR1 LNHDA and CDR2 SQIVND (reference sequence). CDR3 sequence (DNA): TGTGCCAGTAGTTTGATGCCGAACTATGGCTACACCTTC. Encoded protein: CASSLMPNYGYTF.

The gene calls are TRBV21-1 and TRBJ2-3; TRBD2, the table's D call, lacks a check against the DNA. TRBV21-1 is termed a pseudogene. This CDR3 contains 15 residues. Here the CDR3 reads CASSKAGTGTDTQYF. CDR3 bases: TGTGCCAGCAGCAAAGCCGGGACTGGCACAGATACGCAGTATTTT.

This clone has just a few counts. This chain joins TRBV5-6 and TRBJ1-1; no clear D gene. The V gene lost 0 bases and the J gene lost 6 bases, with 6 bases spanning the gap. The CDR3 length is 12 residues. CDR1 SGHDT and CDR2 YYEEEE come from the germline V gene. The CDR3 is CASSLANAEAFF. The DNA for the CDR3 is TGTGCCAGCAGCTTGGCCAACGCTGAAGCTTTCTTT.

The rearrangement uses TRBV28 and TRBJ2-1; 9 bases line up with TRBD1. J lost 3 bases, V lost 6 bases, and 9 bases had no gene match. This CDR3 has 16 amino acids. Looked up from germline, CDR1 is MDHEN and CDR2 is SYDVKM. The CDR3 sequence is CASRSPPGQGYNEQFF. In DNA, the CDR3 is TGTGCCAGCAGATCACCCCCGGGACAGGGCTACAATGAGCAGTTCTTC.

In nucleotides, the CDR3 is TGTGCCAGCAGGAAAAGCGGAAACAATGAGCAGTTCTTC. Residues: CASRKSGNNEQFF. This sequence joins TRBV2 and TRBJ2-1; a weak D match, TRBD2 (5 bases). CDR3 size: 13 residues. The germline V gene encodes CDR1 SNHLY and CDR2 FYNNEI. V was shortened by 6 bases and J by 5 bases, with 11 bases between the two germline ends.

This chain uses TRBV15 with TRBJ1-4, with D hard to call. The germline V gene has CDR1 LNHNV and CDR2 YYDKDF (reference sequence). This CDR3 contains 12 residues. V was clipped by 0 bases and J by 8 bases, with 4 bases between them. CDR3 protein: CATSRDSEKLFF. Written as DNA, the CDR3 is TGTGCCACCAGCAGAGATTCCGAAAAACTGTTTTTT. Variable domain in full (rest from reference TRBV15 and TRBJ1-4): DAMVIQNPRYQVTQFGKPVTLSCSQTLNHNVMYWYQQKSSQAPKLLFHYYDKDFNNEADTPDNFQSRRPNTSFCFLDIRSPGLGDTAMYLCATSRDSEKLFFGSGTQLSVL.

The chain carries TRBV2 and TRBJ1-1; a possible D gene is TRBD1 (5 bases). V shed 6 bases and J shed 0 bases, with 11 bases lying between them. Germline V gene sequence: CDR1 SNHLY, CDR2 FYNNEI. The CDR3 has 14 residues. CDR3: CASRGVALNTEAFF. The CDR3, as DNA: TGTGCCAGCAGGGGGGTTGCCCTGAACACTGAAGCTTTCTTT.

V gene TRBV28 combines with J gene TRBJ2-4; TRBD2 is a possible D gene (6 bases). The ends were cut back, 7 bases at V and 1 base at J, with 14 bases in the middle. CDR3 size: 15 residues. Germline CDR1 reads MDHEN; CDR2 reads SYDVKM. The CDR3 loop is CASISPRGAKNIQYF. CDR3 coding DNA: TGTGCCAGCATTTCCCCCCGGGGGGCCAAAAACATTCAGTACTTC.

This chain links TRBV19 with TRBJ1-5; D possibly corresponds to TRBD1 (5 bases). Per germline, CDR1 LNHDA and CDR2 SQIVND (reference sequence). CDR3 length: 14 amino acids. The germline V and J ends were trimmed by 2 bases and 6 bases, with 11 bases remaining between them. CDR3 DNA: TGTGCCAGTAGTATATATACGGGGGGTCAGCCCCAGCATTTT. This sequence encodes CASSIYTGGQPQHF.

This clone appeared a few times. V usage is TRBV29-1 and J usage is TRBJ2-3; 10 bases fit TRBD2. With V trimmed by 7 bases and J by 0 bases, 4 bases remained unmatched. CDR1 and CDR2 (germline): SQVTM, ANQGSEA. There are 14 residues in the CDR3. DNA of the CDR3: TGCAGCGCCCTGGGACTAGCGAGCACAGATACGCAGTATTTT. Amino acid sequence: CSALGLASTDTQYF.

The rearrangement uses TRBV6-4 and TRBJ1-1, with TRBD1 matching 7 bases. The CDR3 consists of 18 residues. The germline V gene has CDR1 MRHNA and CDR2 SNTAGT. With 2 bases clipped from V and 0 bases from J, the junction kept 12 bases outside the gene matches. The CDR3 sequence: CASSDTEQGTPLNTEAFF. DNA for the CDR3: TGTGCCAGCAGTGACACAGAACAGGGGACCCCACTGAACACTGAAGCTTTCTTT.

Only a few counts were recorded for this clone. This chain links TRBV5-5 with TRBJ1-1; D is unresolved. CDR1 and CDR2 (germline): SGHKS, YYEKEE (reference sequence). The germline V and J ends were trimmed by 4 bases and 6 bases, with 13 bases remaining between them. CDR3 length: 13 residues. CDR3 bases: TGTGCCAGCAGCGGCGCGGGGTGGGCTGAAGCTTTCTTT. This encodes CASSGAGWAEAFF.